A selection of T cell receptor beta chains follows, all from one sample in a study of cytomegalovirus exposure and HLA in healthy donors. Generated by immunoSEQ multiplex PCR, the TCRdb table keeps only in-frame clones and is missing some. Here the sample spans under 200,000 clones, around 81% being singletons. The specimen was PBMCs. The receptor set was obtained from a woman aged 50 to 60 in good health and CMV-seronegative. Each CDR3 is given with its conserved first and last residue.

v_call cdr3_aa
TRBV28 CASKEQGAHGYTF
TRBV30 CAWSGPVGNTIYF
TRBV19 CASSVAGINTDTQYF
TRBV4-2 CASSQDPLRTSGGGSSYNEQFF
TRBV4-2 CASSQDVAGGYTGELFF
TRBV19 CASSTQGTPPYEQYF
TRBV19 CASTPLGGSGYNEQFF
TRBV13 CASSLLGTPNSYEQYF
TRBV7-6 CASAIKAGGTDTQYF
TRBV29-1 CSVPQGPNEKLFF
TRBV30 CAWSTGATDTQYF
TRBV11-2 CASSLEGSSMNTEAFF
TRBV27 CASSLSISPGSTDTQYF
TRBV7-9 CAISLGGLHDRGYTF
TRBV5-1 CASSLERAPHNEQFF
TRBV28 CASTTSGLAGYEQYF
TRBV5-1 CASSTTRGLSEKLFF
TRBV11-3 CASSLGAGGGTEAFF
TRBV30 CAWSSPPGGSGNEQYF
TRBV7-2 CASSPSGRGLEAFF
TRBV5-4 CATTGGSGNTIYF
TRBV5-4 CASSRGPSGGTLQETQYF
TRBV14 CASSLQETYEQYF
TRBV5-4 CASSLGPGQTRNTEAFF
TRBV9 CASSAFGRETDTQYF
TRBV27 CASSFTPPGQSSAGELFF
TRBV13 CASSPQDFWNGYTF
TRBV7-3 CASSFNLGAGELFF
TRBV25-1 CASSELGGRVTEAFF
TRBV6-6 CASSVSPHEQYF
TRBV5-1 CASSRGGDQETQYF
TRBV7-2 CASSPGDRQYNEQFF
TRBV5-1 CASSFGQVYGYTF
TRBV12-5 CASGSPSGGPETQYF
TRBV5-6 CASSLTGGNQPQHF
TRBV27 CASSGALYTQYF
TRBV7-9 CASSPSQAGGLDEQFF
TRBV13 CASSLGDLYNEQFF
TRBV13 CASSAGLTGELFF
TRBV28 CASSLLDTEWNEQYF
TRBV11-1 CASSLQGSYNEQFF
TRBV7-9 CASSRDCRCNQPQHF
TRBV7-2 CASSLGQGGYEQYF
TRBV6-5 CASSRAAPTNTEAFF
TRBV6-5 CASSSEGTGNYEQYF
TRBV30 CAWRSYRGRELFF
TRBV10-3 CAISESGGSKNIQYF
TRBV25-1 CASSGHLSNQPQHF
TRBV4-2 CASSPPGTGTYEQYF
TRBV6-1 CASSATGYEQYF
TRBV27 CASSYRGAYNEQFF
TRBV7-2 CASSLGVWSNEQFF
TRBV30 CAWSVEGNQPQHF